These 18 T cell receptor beta chains were sequenced from one sample in a study of blood T cell repertoires in COVID-19. The method was immunoSEQ multiplex PCR; TCRdb's version includes in-frame clones alone and lacks a portion of them. The sample carries 60,000 or so clones, over 80% recorded once. Sequences were obtained from peripheral blood. These receptors came from a human donor with active COVID-19. The donor label of this sample is uncertain.

V is TRBV9 and J is TRBJ2-2; 9 nucleotides line up with TRBD2. This CDR3 has 16 residues. V trimming: 5 bases; J trimming: 4 bases; junction bases outside the gene matches: 9. Germline V CDR1 and CDR2: SGDLS, YYNGEE. CDR3 DNA sequence: TGTGCCAGCAGGGGACTGGCGGGAGGGCCCACCGGGGAGCTGTTTTTT. It translates to CASRGLAGGPTGELFF.

This sequence joins TRBV7-2 and TRBJ2-7; 7 bases align to TRBD2. Germline V gives CDR1 SGHTA, CDR2 FQGNSA. The CDR3 runs 15 residues. V trimming: 1 base; J trimming: 1 base; junction bases outside the gene matches: 4. The CDR3, as DNA: TGTGCCAGCAGCTTAGTGGCGGGGGAATCCTACGAGCAGTACTTC. Amino acid sequence: CASSLVAGESYEQYF.

CDR3 in amino acids: CASSLDHYEQYF. In nucleotides, the CDR3 is TGTGCCAGCAGCTTGGATCACTACGAGCAGTACTTC. The chain carries TRBV5-4 and TRBJ2-7; D gene uncertain. Germline V lookup: CDR1 SGHNT, CDR2 YYREEE (reference sequence). The CDR3 is 12 amino acids. V lost 0 bases, J lost 3 bases, and 4 bases lay in between. Looking up the rest from reference TRBV5-4 and TRBJ2-7 gives the full variable domain: ETGVTQSPTHLIKTRGQQVTLRCSSQSGHNTVSWYQQALGQGPQFIFQYYREEENGRGNFPPRFSGLQFPNYSSELNVNALELDDSALYLCASSLDHYEQYFGPGTRLTVT.

The rearrangement joins TRBV7-2 to TRBJ2-5, with a tentative D call TRBD2 (6 bases). The germline V gene has CDR1 SGHTA and CDR2 FQGNSA. This CDR3 is built from 15 residues. The V gene lost 2 bases and the J gene lost 4 bases, with 14 bases spanning the gap. CDR3 bases: TGTGCCAGCAGCTTAATGGGGGGAGAGGGAGAGACCCAGTACTTC. It codes for CASSLMGGEGETQYF.

The V call is TRBV5-4, the J call TRBJ2-2, with 9 bases matching TRBD2. The CDR3 consists of 15 residues. The V segment lost 5 bases and the J segment 1 base; nucleotides outside the gene matches: 3. Germline CDR1 is SGHNT and CDR2 is YYREEE (reference sequence). CDR3 bases: TGTGCCAGCAGTTATAGCGGGAGGAACACCGGGGAGCTGTTTTTT. This translates into CASSYSGRNTGELFF.

This rearrangement joins TRBV3-1 (or the pseudogene TRBV3-2) to TRBJ1-2, with unresolved D. CDR1 LGHDT and CDR2 YNNKEL come from the germline V gene (reference sequence). The CDR3 loop spans 15 amino acids. V was pared by 1 base and J by 2 bases, with 11 bases between. CDR3 nucleotides: TGTGCCAGCAGCCAAGGACAAGGAATCAACTATGGCTACACCTTC. This encodes CASSQGQGINYGYTF.

Only one count was recorded for this clone. The chain combines TRBV7-2 with TRBJ2-3, with a tentative D call TRBD2 (5 bases). CDR1 and CDR2 (germline): SGHTA, FQGNSA. V gave up 4 bases and J gave up 3 bases, with 14 bases separating them. CDR3 length: 15 amino acids. CDR3 amino acids: CASSSATRGTDTQYF. CDR3 DNA: TGTGCCAGCAGCTCGGCCACGCGAGGGACAGATACGCAGTATTTT.

The chain has TRBV4-3 and TRBJ1-6, with 8 bases matching TRBD1. This CDR3 spans 20 amino acids. Germline CDR1 reads LGHNA; CDR2 reads YSLEER. V was pared by 0 bases and J by 7 bases, with 17 bases of the junction left unmatched. CDR3 sequence: CASSQDVGQGLDDRNSPLHF. The CDR3, as DNA: TGCGCCAGCAGCCAAGATGTCGGACAGGGCCTAGATGACAGGAATTCACCCCTCCACTTT.

V is TRBV7-3 and J is TRBJ2-6; a weak D match, TRBD1 (5 bases). CDR1 and CDR2 from the germline V gene are SGHTA and FQGTGA. With 5 bases removed from V and 11 bases from J, the gap between germline ends came to 13 bases. This CDR3 has 13 residues. CDR3 nucleotides: TGTGCCAGCAGCACCGACCCCAGGGACGTCCTGACTTTC. Translation gives CASSTDPRDVLTF.

V and J are TRBV6-1 and TRBJ2-3, with a weak D call TRBD1 (6 bases). The CDR3 has 14 amino acids. Germline V lookup: CDR1 MNHNS, CDR2 SASEGT. V dropped 3 bases and J dropped 3 bases, with 10 bases sitting between them. The CDR3 loop reads CASSDRGGTDTQYF. In nucleotides, the CDR3 is TGTGCCAGCAGTGACAGGGGTGGAACAGATACGCAGTATTTT.

The chain has TRBV10-2 and TRBJ2-5; 11 bases match TRBD2. CDR1 and CDR2 (germline): WSHSY, SAAADI. The trim removed 7 bases at V and 5 bases at J, leaving 15 bases unmatched. The CDR3 is 17 amino acids. The CDR3, as DNA: TGCGCCAGCACCTCGGGAGTTATAGCGGGGGGGCCGGAGACCCAGTACTTC. It yields the protein CASTSGVIAGGPETQYF.

The chain links TRBV29-1 to TRBJ2-5, with 9 bases matching TRBD2. Germline CDR1 is SQVTM and CDR2 is ANQGSEA. The V segment lost 8 bases and the J segment 5 bases; nucleotides outside the gene matches: 9. The CDR3 is 13 amino acids. CDR3 coding DNA: TGCAGCACCCGGACTAGCGTCGGGGAGACCCAGTACTTC. Translation: CSTRTSVGETQYF. The full variable domain, with the rest looked up from reference TRBV29-1 and TRBJ2-5, is SAVISQKPSRDICQRGTSLTIQCQVDSQVTMMFWYRQQPGQSLTLIATANQGSEATYESGFVIDKFPISRPNLTFSTLTVSNMSPEDSSIYLCSTRTSVGETQYFGPGTRLLVL.

In nucleotides, the CDR3 is TGTGCCAGCAGCAAGGGACATCGGCGCGAGAGACTGTCCTACAATGAGCAGTTCTTC. Translated, it gives CASSKGHRRERLSYNEQFF. The chain couples TRBV7-9 to TRBJ2-1; possibly TRBD1 for D (6 bases). The germline V gene encodes CDR1 SEHNR and CDR2 FQNEAQ (reference sequence). V lost 5 bases and J lost 1, with 24 bases in between. The CDR3 length is 19 residues.

This clone was observed a handful of times. This sequence joins TRBV11-1 and TRBJ2-5, with 8 bases that match TRBD2. The CDR3 length is 15 residues. After removal of 5 bases from V and 5 bases from J, the junction contained 10 bases not matched to a gene. Germline CDR1 SGHAT, CDR2 FQDESV (reference sequence). The CDR3 bases are TGTGCCAGCAGCCCTCCGGGACTAGGATCTGAGACCCAGTACTTC. Translating it yields CASSPPGLGSETQYF.

To note about this clone: Its ends do not fully match the called genes, so a read error is possible. The DNA of the CDR3 is TGTGCCAGCAGTCCTATTACTAGTGAAAAACTGTTTTTT. This codes for CASSPITSEKLFF. The rearrangement joins TRBV28 to TRBJ1-4; D is unresolved. The CDR3 contains 13 residues. Germline CDR1 and CDR2: MDHEN and SYDVKM.

CDR3 nucleotide sequence: TGCGCCAGCAGGACAGCGAATAATTCACCCCTCCACTTT. Residues: CASRTANNSPLHF. The chain couples TRBV23-1 to TRBJ1-6; TRBD1 might be the D (5 bases). TRBV23-1 is marked as an open reading frame, function uncertain. This CDR3 is 13 amino acids long. V lost 6 bases to trimming and J lost 5 bases, with 8 bases between them.

The rearrangement joins TRBV7-9 to TRBJ2-3, with 8 bases aligning to TRBD1. The V gene's germline CDR1 is SEHNR and CDR2 FQNEAQ (reference sequence). CDR3 size: 15 residues. J gave up 2 bases and V 3 bases, and 4 bases lay outside the gene matches. The CDR3: CASSFGTGVTDTQYF. The CDR3 region has the DNA TGTGCCAGCAGCTTTGGGACAGGAGTCACAGATACGCAGTATTTT.

The chain combines TRBV5-4 with TRBJ2-2, with no clear D. There are 13 residues in the CDR3. V lost 4 bases and J 4 bases, leaving 8 bases between the germline ends. CDR1 and CDR2 (germline): SGHNT, YYREEE (reference sequence). This CDR3 reads CASSPGATGELFF. For the CDR3, the DNA is TGTGCCAGCAGCCCAGGTGCCACCGGGGAGCTGTTTTTT.